Shown below are 12 T cell receptor beta chains from a single sample sequenced in a study of cytomegalovirus exposure and HLA in healthy donors. Sequencing used immunoSEQ multiplex PCR; TCRdb keeps in-frame clones, though not all of them. The top ten hold more than 1% of the sample, which has 68,000 or so clones, roughly 90% seen once. Sequencing was done on a sample of PBMCs. All receptors derive from a woman between 18 and 29 years old in good health and CMV-seronegative.

The chain recombines TRBV28 with TRBJ1-5; 9 nucleotides line up with TRBD1. This CDR3 contains 15 residues. Germline CDR1 and CDR2: MDHEN and SYDVKM. The J segment lost 4 bases and the V segment lost 5 bases, leaving 6 bases of the junction unmatched. CDR3 in amino acids: CASSRRDRENQPQHF. The CDR3 DNA reads TGTGCCAGCAGTCGAAGGGACAGGGAGAATCAGCCCCAGCATTTT.

This clone was observed a single time. The CDR3 nucleotides read TGTGCCAGCAGCGTCAGGCCAGGAGGTACTGGCTACACCTTC. This translates into CASSVRPGGTGYTF. The V gene is TRBV6-1, the J gene TRBJ1-2, with unresolved D. V shed 6 bases and J shed 7 bases, with 18 bases lying between them. CDR3 length: 14 amino acids. CDR1 and CDR2 from the germline V gene are MNHNS and SASEGT.

This clone was recorded at least ten times. Other DNA sequences in this specimen translate into the identical CDR3. V gene TRBV18 combines with J gene TRBJ2-7; no clear D. The CDR3 consists of 12 residues. With 6 bases removed from V and 0 bases from J, the gap between germline ends came to 6 bases. Germline assignment: CDR1 KGHSH and CDR2 LQKENI. The chain's CDR3 is CASSPTSYEQYF. CDR3 bases: TGTGCCAGCTCCCCTACCTCCTACGAGCAGTACTTC.

The J gene is TRBJ1-1, the V gene TRBV5-1; D unclear. Germline CDR1 reads SGHRS; CDR2 reads YFSETQ. V was shortened by 2 bases and J by 0 bases, with 23 bases between the two germline ends. The CDR3 spans 19 residues. The CDR3 region is CASSLSPRVSGSLNTEAFF. The CDR3 nucleotides are TGCGCCAGCAGCTTATCCCCCCGGGTCAGTGGGAGTTTGAACACTGAAGCTTTCTTT.

This chain joins TRBV7-2 and TRBJ1-3; maybe TRBD1 (5 bases). V lost 5 bases and J 12 bases, leaving 14 bases between the germline ends. From germline, CDR1 is SGHTA and CDR2 FQGNSA. This CDR3 is 12 amino acids long. The CDR3 reads CASSPDSPGIYF. The DNA for the CDR3 is TGTGCCAGCAGCCCAGACAGCCCGGGCATATATTTT.

The V gene is TRBV9, the J gene TRBJ1-5, with TRBD1 as a possible D gene (5 bases). CDR1 SGDLS and CDR2 YYNGEE come from the germline V gene. CDR3 length: 15 residues. Trimming shortened V by 4 bases and J by 5 bases, and 16 bases separated the two germline ends. CDR3 sequence (DNA): TGTGCCAGCAGCCCGGGGGACCAGGCCCATCAGCCCCAGCATTTT. It translates to CASSPGDQAHQPQHF.

The V and J genes are TRBV10-3 and TRBJ2-3, with 10 bases that match TRBD2. V was clipped by 4 bases and J by 1 base; unmatched bases: 5. The CDR3 is 16 residues long. Germline CDR1 is ENHRY and CDR2 is SYGVKD. DNA for the CDR3: TGTGCCATCAGTGGTGGCGGGACTAGCGGCACAGATACGCAGTATTTT. Its protein is CAISGGGTSGTDTQYF.

V gene TRBV5-1 combines with J gene TRBJ2-1; a weak D match, TRBD2 (5 bases). With 0 bases removed from V and 7 bases from J, the gap between germline ends came to 5 bases. CDR3 length: 12 amino acids. Looked up from germline, CDR1 is SGHRS and CDR2 is YFSETQ. The CDR3 DNA sequence: TGCGCCAGCAGCTTGGGAGGGAATGAGCAGTTCTTC. Protein sequence: CASSLGGNEQFF.

The V call is TRBV7-2, the J call TRBJ1-1; 9 bases agree with TRBD1. The CDR3 loop spans 14 amino acids. CDR1 SGHTA and CDR2 FQGNSA come from the germline V gene. The junction had 9 bases not matched to a gene; V was cut back by 5 bases and J by 8 bases. The CDR3 is CASSARDRAKEAFF. In DNA, the CDR3 is TGTGCCAGCAGCGCCCGGGACAGGGCGAAGGAAGCTTTCTTT.

V gene TRBV4-1 combines with J gene TRBJ2-5, with 8 bases aligning to TRBD2. The germline CDR1 and CDR2 sequences are MGHRA and YSYEKL. The CDR3 extends over 16 amino acids. V was clipped by 1 base and J by 3 bases; unmatched bases: 7. The DNA of the CDR3 is TGCGCCAGCAGCCAAGGGCTTAGCGGGGCGAAAGAGACCCAGTACTTC. It encodes CASSQGLSGAKETQYF.

The rearrangement links TRBV7-9 to TRBJ2-3; TRBD2 aligns across 8 bases. V lost 5 bases, J lost 3 bases, and 7 bases stayed unmatched. This CDR3 is built from 15 residues. Germline V gene sequence: CDR1 SEHNR, CDR2 FQNEAQ (reference sequence). CDR3 in amino acids: CASSRSGGGTDTQYF. CDR3 DNA: TGTGCCAGCAGCCGGAGCGGGGGTGGAACAGATACGCAGTATTTT. Full variable domain (missing parts from reference TRBV7-9 and TRBJ2-3): DTGVSQNPRHKITKRGQNVTFRCDPISEHNRLYWYRQTLGQGPEFLTYFQNEAQLEKSRLLSDRFSAERPKGSFSTLEIQRTEQGDSAMYLCASSRSGGGTDTQYFGPGTRLTVL.

This chain joins TRBV11-1 and TRBJ2-3; 11 nucleotides match TRBD2. CDR1 and CDR2 (germline): SGHAT, FQDESV (reference sequence). The CDR3 contains 19 residues. V was pared by 5 bases and J by 1 base, with 14 bases of the junction left unmatched. CDR3 nucleotide sequence: TGTGCCAGCAGCCCAAACGGGGCTAGCGGGAGGAGGGGCACAGATACGCAGTATTTT. Residues: CASSPNGASGRRGTDTQYF. The variable domain in full, with the rest retrieved from reference TRBV11-1 and TRBJ2-3, is EAEVAQSPRYKITEKSQAVAFWCDPISGHATLYWYRQILGQGPELLVQFQDESVVDDSQLPKDRFSAERLKGVDSTLKIQPAELGDSAMYLCASSPNGASGRRGTDTQYFGPGTRLTVL.